These T cell receptor beta chains were read from a single sample in a study of cytomegalovirus exposure and HLA in healthy donors. Measured with immunoSEQ multiplex PCR; TCRdb has only the in-frame clones, and not every one. The repertoire consists of roughly 260,000 clones, with around 90% occurring once and the leading ten covering more than 0.35%. Sample: PBMCs. These receptors came from a woman younger than 35 in good health and CMV-seronegative. Both conserved end residues are trimmed from each CDR3.

>14|TRBV5-1|TRBJ2-3
ASSYGTSGSTDTQY
>13|TRBV2|TRBJ2-5
ASSSNGGALETQY
>13|TRBV12-5|TRBJ2-5
ASTPTGGSLETQY
>11|TRBV6-5|TRBJ1-1
ASWDRDNTEAF
>11|TRBV19|TRBJ1-6
ASSIDRYSPLH
>16|TRBV4-1|TRBJ2-2
ASSQDKFVQANTGELF
>13|TRBV6-8|TRBJ2-7
ASRKPGQHSYEQY
>11|TRBV7-9|TRBJ2-2
ASSLGYTGELF
>8|TRBV2|TRBJ2-2
ASSAGELF
>13|TRBV7-9|TRBJ1-2
ASRHIQEINYGYT
>12|TRBV18|TRBJ1-1
ASSPRTGNTEAF
>11|TRBV19|TRBJ2-1
ASSMRSSEEQF
>13|TRBV7-9|TRBJ1-2
ASSLATAHIYGYT
>14|TRBV9|TRBJ2-3
ASSGTSGASTDTQY
>13|TRBV7-7|TRBJ2-5
ASTLGGRMLETQY
>12|TRBV4-1|TRBJ2-3
ASSQVVNTDTQY
>17|TRBV11-2|TRBJ1-1
ASSLDRWLEGAKWTEAF
>13|TRBV28|TRBJ2-1
ASSFLAAGYNEQF
>11|TRBV10-2|TRBJ1-5
ASSDQPGQPQH
>12|TRBV5-4|TRBJ2-7
ASSLTQGTYEQY
>12|TRBV27|TRBJ2-1
ASRKGGVNNEQF
>13|TRBV29-1|TRBJ2-3
SVETAGGGTDTQY
>14|TRBV25-1|TRBJ2-1
ASSAQPRTGVNEQF
>11|TRBV28|TRBJ2-1
ASSLAGYNEQF
>14|TRBV11-2|TRBJ2-2
ASSSLRGIHTGELF
>11|TRBV6-5|TRBJ2-1
ASSYPDYNEQF
>15|TRBV28|TRBJ1-3
ASNTPAGTGPGNTIY
>13|TRBV13|TRBJ2-6
ASSPRDRVSNVLT
>9|TRBV5-1|TRBJ2-1
ASSLFGEQF
>13|TRBV5-1|TRBJ1-6
ASSLVGQENSPLH
>12|TRBV7-4|TRBJ1-4
ASSMRTGVEKLF
>14|TRBV7-3|TRBJ2-2
ASRLDSTLDTGELF
>13|TRBV5-4|TRBJ2-3
ASSSPPGGGDTQY
>14|TRBV2|TRBJ2-3
ASSAGVLQRTDTQY
>13|TRBV6-5|TRBJ1-2
ASSYLGTKHYGYT
>14|TRBV7-2|TRBJ2-1
ASSLAPSGAYNEQF
>15|TRBV25-1|TRBJ1-2
ASSEYGRDNPSWGYT
>9|TRBV6-1|TRBJ2-5
ASRTGETQY
>12|TRBV2|TRBJ1-2
ASSVRQRRYGYT
>12|TRBV7-9|TRBJ1-4
ASSPRGGNEKLF
>9|TRBV10-3|TRBJ2-3
AISESDTQY
>16|TRBV4-3|TRBJ2-6
ASSPRESLKTGANVLT
>12|TRBV7-2|TRBJ1-1
ASSPGGRYTEAF
>14|TRBV5-6|TRBJ2-1
ASSLGLAGGHNEQF
>15|TRBV5-1|TRBJ2-3
ASSLTPMDRVQGTQY
>15|TRBV4-3|TRBJ1-2
ASSQDRDRAFAYGYT
>12|TRBV6-5|TRBJ1-3
ASSPSGVGNTIY
>10|TRBV6-6|TRBJ1-5
ASSPGSQPQH
>12|TRBV6-6|TRBJ2-7
ASRQGRSSYEQY
>14|TRBV5-1|TRBJ2-3
ASSQGLAGSRDTQY
>13|TRBV7-7|TRBJ2-1
ASSPGDRPYNEQF
>13|TRBV2|TRBJ2-2
ASSGQGANTGELF
>13|TRBV4-3|TRBJ1-2
ASSQDDSFLGGYT
>12|TRBV11-1|TRBJ1-5
ASSLGRGDQPQH
>10|TRBV27|TRBJ1-1
ASSLPGTEAF
>13|TRBV4-1|TRBJ1-5
ASSPIQGNNQPQH
>13|TRBV28|TRBJ2-5
ASRETGERWETQY
>15|TRBV5-4|TRBJ1-4
ASSLLGQGTANEKLF
>11|TRBV19|TRBJ1-1
ASRVTGVAEAF